This T cell receptor (beta chain) was found in a study of T cells in Graves' hyperthyroidism and ophthalmopathy. Study observations and caveats: Clonotypes that were expanded in thyroid above 0.001 mostly appeared in blood too.

Amplification of TCR beta CDR3 regions was performed using RNA transcripts as template. An initial round of RT-PCR targeting the TCR CDR3 relied on the HTBI primer set. TCRdb reprocessed the multiplex PCR reads with MiXCR, giving one entry per CDR3 protein. Of roughly 290,000 distinct CDR3 sequences listed, about 18% are singletons. Disease duration was under 3 months in the ophthalmopathy patients, who also had a Clinical Activity Score of at least 3 and a NOSPECS grade of at least 4. This clonotype was seen ten or more times. Its antigen is undetermined. Losses at the gene ends were 5 bases for V and 5 bases for J; bases not matched to a gene: 11. CDR3 length equals 17 residues.

The J gene is TRBJ1-4, the V gene TRBV12-3 or TRBV12-4; 10 positions match TRBD1. The sequence derives from an older woman with Graves' ophthalmopathy. What was sequenced was blood. DNA for the CDR3: TGTGCCAGCAGTCCCTCCCCCGGACAGGGGGGGAATGAAAAACTGTTTTTT. Translated, it gives CASSPSPGQGGNEKLFF.